This T cell receptor (beta chain) appears in the sequencing data of a study of OX40 agonist ivuxolimab in advanced cancers. Study in general: Three patients had partial responses: one hepatocellular carcinoma, two cutaneous melanoma. Study-wide points: Those patients achieving a partial response at 0.1-3.0 mg/kg showed among the lowest clonal expansion.

A word on this clone: Its antigen is unidentified. Other DNA sequences in the same sample also yield this CDR3.

The V end lost 5 bases, the J end lost 1 base, and 3 bases lay between the germline ends. CDR3 size: 11 residues. Germline values: CDR1 SEHNR, CDR2 FQNEAQ (reference sequence). TCRdb's table, derived via immunoSEQ multiplex PCR, lists solely in-frame clones and lacks some. There are tens of thousands of clones in the sample; nearly 90% occur only once, and 11% lies in the top ten. The rearrangement links TRBV7-9 to TRBJ2-7, with D uncertain. The sequences come from CD4+ or CD8+ T cells sorted from blood, collected in a trial of the OX40 agonist ivuxolimab. The clonotype was recovered from an adult with an advanced solid tumor such as melanoma, head and neck, liver or kidney cancer. This CDR3 is CASSPSYEQYF. CDR3 sequence (DNA): TGTGCCAGCAGCCCTTCCTACGAGCAGTACTTC.